The 7 T cell receptor beta chains listed next were all sequenced from one sample in a study of shared clonotypes between healthy human individuals. Profiling relied on immunoSEQ multiplex PCR, and the TCRdb table lists in-frame clones only, not all of them. The table lists nearly 750,000 clones, 72% of them singletons. The sequenced sample was memory CD4+ T cells sorted from blood. Subset reported: CD45RA-negative fraction. Receptors were obtained from a woman between 25 and 40 years old in good health.

The J gene is TRBJ2-7, the V gene TRBV14, with D uncertain. Germline lookup yields CDR1 SGHDN and CDR2 FVKESK. The CDR3 is 13 residues long. Trimming cost V 4 bases and J 3 bases, with 10 bases left between them. The CDR3 sequence is CASSPWTGYEQYF. CDR3 DNA sequence: TGTGCCAGCAGCCCGTGGACGGGCTACGAGCAGTACTTC.

V gene TRBV27 combines with J gene TRBJ2-1; 7 bases fit TRBD2. V shed 6 bases and J 3 bases; nucleotides not matched to a gene: 11. Germline CDR1 and CDR2: MNHEY and SMNVEV (reference sequence). The CDR3 totals 16 residues. The CDR3 nucleotides read TGTGCCAGCAGACCCGTCAGCGGGGACCGCTACAATGAGCAGTTCTTC. The encoded protein is CASRPVSGDRYNEQFF.

The chain combines TRBV29-1 with TRBJ2-1, with D perhaps matching TRBD2 (6 bases). The V end was cut by 2 bases, the J end by 3 bases, with 11 bases between. The CDR3 totals 14 residues. The germline V gene has CDR1 SQVTM and CDR2 ANQGSEA. DNA for the CDR3: TGCAGCGTTGAAAGCCGGAGGGACTACAATGAGCAGTTCTTC. Its protein is CSVESRRDYNEQFF.

The chain joins TRBV7-2 to TRBJ1-2; the match to TRBD1 covers 9 bases. Germline loops: CDR1 SGHTA, CDR2 FQGNSA. The V and J ends lost 5 bases and 5 bases, in that order; junction bases with no gene match: 3. The CDR3 length is 13 residues. The CDR3 nucleotides are TGTGCCAGCAGCGGGGGGACAGGGTATGGCTACACCTTC. It translates to CASSGGTGYGYTF.

The V gene is TRBV7-2, the J gene TRBJ1-4; D is unclear. V was shortened by 1 base and J by 3 bases, with 9 bases between the two germline ends. Germline V gene lookup returns CDR1 SGHTA and CDR2 FQGNSA. The CDR3 has 15 amino acids. CDR3 sequence (DNA): TGTGCCAGCAGCTTAGTTAGGTACTCTAATGAAAAACTGTTTTTT. The encoded protein is CASSLVRYSNEKLFF.

Many counts were recorded for this clone. The sample contains more than one DNA sequence encoding this CDR3. The V and J genes are TRBV4-1 and TRBJ2-5, with 8 positions matching TRBD1. The J segment lost 5 bases and the V segment lost 1 base, leaving 6 bases of the junction unmatched. The CDR3 is 15 amino acids. Germline-derived CDR1 and CDR2 are MGHRA and YSYEKL. This CDR3 reads CASSQGPGGEETQYF. CDR3 bases: TGCGCCAGCAGCCAAGGGCCAGGGGGCGAGGAGACCCAGTACTTC.

This clone is a singleton in its sample. The chain couples TRBV5-1 to TRBJ2-2, with unresolved D. The CDR3 loop spans 15 amino acids. From germline, CDR1 is SGHRS and CDR2 YFSETQ. Trimming left V 4 bases short and J 3 bases short, with 13 bases between. The CDR3 sequence is CASSLVGFDTGELFF. The CDR3 DNA reads TGCGCCAGCAGCCTCGTTGGTTTCGACACCGGGGAGCTGTTTTTT.